These 30 T cell receptor beta chains originate from one sample sequenced in a study of T cells in Graves' hyperthyroidism and ophthalmopathy. The source material, RNA transcripts, was used to amplify TCR beta CDR3 regions. The HTBI set primed first-round TCR CDR3 RT-PCR. TCRdb redid the calling of the multiplex PCR reads with MiXCR, one entry per CDR3 protein. This table holds 550,000 to 700,000 distinct CDR3 sequences, 14% to 15% found once. The sample taken for sequencing was blood. Source of these receptors: a middle-aged woman with Graves' ophthalmopathy.

In its sample, this clonotype was seen many times. This rearrangement joins TRBV5-1 to TRBJ1-1, with D possibly matching TRBD1 (6 bases). V gave up 3 bases and J gave up 1 base, with 16 bases separating them. The CDR3 sequence is 16 residues long. In germline, CDR1 is SGHRS, CDR2 YFSETQ. In nucleotides, the CDR3 is TGCGCCAGCAGCTATGGCACGGGGGCGAAGAACACTGAAGCTTTCTTT. Its translation is CASSYGTGAKNTEAFF.

The V gene is TRBV19, the J gene TRBJ1-1; unclear D gene. V lost 4 bases to trimming and J lost 4 bases, with 10 bases between them. This CDR3 comprises 13 residues. The germline V gene encodes CDR1 LNHDA and CDR2 SQIVND (reference sequence). The CDR3 nucleotides are TGTGCCAGTAGTACTTATGCGGGCACTGAAGCTTTCTTT. The encoded protein is CASSTYAGTEAFF.

This clonotype appeared many times. This chain connects TRBV19 to TRBJ1-2; no firm D call. This CDR3 is built from 13 residues. CDR1 is LNHDA, CDR2 SQIVND, per germline (reference sequence). The V end was cut by 3 bases, the J end by 7 bases, with 12 bases between. The CDR3 is CASSIPGVAGYTF. Written as DNA, the CDR3 is TGTGCCAGTAGTATTCCCGGGGTAGCTGGCTACACCTTC.

About this clonotype itself: Mismatch with germline at one junction end may stem from a read error. This chain links TRBV2 with TRBJ1-5, with 7 bases matching TRBD1. The CDR3 sequence is 15 residues long. Germline CDR1 and CDR2: SNHLY and FYNNEI. CDR3 residues: CATSDGGDRNQPQHF. The DNA for the CDR3 is TGTGCCACCAGTGATGGGGGGGACAGAAATCAGCCCCAGCATTTT.

This clonotype was seen repeatedly, ten times or more. The V gene is TRBV6-4, the J gene TRBJ1-5; no reliable D call. Germline V CDR1 and CDR2: MRHNA, SNTAGT. CDR3 size: 14 residues. Trimming pared 3 bases from V and 0 bases from J, leaving 6 bases between. The CDR3 coding sequence is TGTGCCAGCAGTGAGGGATATAGCAATCAGCCCCAGCATTTT. Translation gives CASSEGYSNQPQHF.

This clonotype was counted many times. The chain recombines TRBV3-1 with TRBJ2-5; D remains unclear. Trimming left V 0 bases short and J 7 bases short, with 9 bases between. CDR1 and CDR2 from the germline V gene are LGHDT and YNNKEL (reference sequence). This CDR3 spans 13 amino acids. This chain's CDR3 is CASSQDSGWTQYF. CDR3 coding DNA: TGTGCCAGCAGCCAAGATTCCGGGTGGACCCAGTACTTC.

In its sample, this clonotype was seen many times. The chain uses TRBV6-1 and TRBJ2-5, with TRBD2 matching over 7 bases. CDR3 length equals 14 residues. Germline V lookup: CDR1 MNHNS, CDR2 SASEGT. V gave up 1 base and J gave up 3 bases; unmatched junction bases: 2. The CDR3 nucleotides are TGTGCCAGCAGTGAAGACCTAGCGGAAGAGACCCAGTACTTC. This codes for CASSEDLAEETQYF.

In its sample, this clonotype was seen many times. This chain connects TRBV11-2 to TRBJ1-2; the match to TRBD1 covers 8 bases. Trimming cost V 5 bases and J 6 bases; bases outside gene matches: 8. This CDR3 contains 14 residues. Looked up from germline, CDR1 is SGHAT and CDR2 is FQNNGV. The CDR3 nucleotides are TGTGCCAGCAGCCAAGACAGGGGCTGGGATGGCTACACCTTC. This translates into CASSQDRGWDGYTF.

The rearrangement uses TRBV28 and TRBJ1-2, with D possibly matching TRBD1 (6 bases). The germline V gene encodes CDR1 MDHEN and CDR2 SYDVKM. The CDR3 contains 10 residues. V was shortened by 6 bases and J by 13 bases, with 12 bases between the two germline ends. The CDR3 nucleotides read TGTGCCAGCAGCGTTACAGGGTTCACCTTC. It translates to CASSVTGFTF.

The chain links TRBV18 to TRBJ1-3, with 9 bases matching TRBD1. Germline lookup yields CDR1 KGHSH and CDR2 LQKENI. V shed 3 bases and J 1 base; nucleotides not matched to a gene: 4. CDR3 length equals 16 residues. CDR3 protein: CASSPGTGRSGNTIYF. CDR3 bases: TGTGCCAGCTCACCGGGGACAGGGAGGTCTGGAAACACCATATATTTT.

In this sample, this clonotype turned up many times. The chain recombines TRBV5-1 with TRBJ2-5; the D is unclear. The CDR3 length is 13 residues. The germline CDR1 and CDR2 sequences are SGHRS and YFSETQ. V gave up 0 bases and J gave up 0 bases, with 3 bases separating them. CDR3 DNA sequence: TGCGCCAGCAGCTTGGAAGACCAAGAGACCCAGTACTTC. It encodes CASSLEDQETQYF.

A remark on this clonotype: A much larger clone differs by one base, so this may be a read error. The rearrangement links TRBV12-3 or TRBV12-4 to TRBJ1-1, with D unresolved. Trimming pared 3 bases from V and 6 bases from J, leaving 5 bases between. CDR3 length equals 11 residues. DNA for the CDR3: TGTGCCAGCAGTTTTTGGGCTGAAGCTTTCTTT. Its translation is CASSFWAEAFF.

This clonotype was found many times. The chain links TRBV12-3 or TRBV12-4 to TRBJ2-5, with D possibly TRBD2 on 5 matching bases. CDR3 length: 11 residues. Trimming stripped 10 bases from V and 4 bases from J, with 10 bases between. CDR3 protein: CATSSLETQYF. In DNA, the CDR3 is TGTGCCACCTCTAGCTTAGAGACCCAGTACTTC.

V gene TRBV12-3 or TRBV12-4 combines with J gene TRBJ1-5; 8 bases fit TRBD1. This CDR3 spans 14 amino acids. V lost 5 bases, J lost 5 bases, and 5 bases stayed unmatched. The CDR3 sequence: CASSRTGTDQPQHF. The CDR3 region has the DNA TGTGCCAGCAGTCGGACAGGGACGGATCAGCCCCAGCATTTT.

This chain uses TRBV18 with TRBJ1-1, with D possibly being TRBD1 (5 bases). This CDR3 has 17 residues. Per germline, CDR1 KGHSH and CDR2 LQKENI. V was shortened by 4 bases and J by 5 bases, with 23 bases between the two germline ends. The chain's CDR3 is CASSLRATTATSTEAFF. The DNA for the CDR3 is TGTGCCAGCTCACTCAGGGCGACGACAGCTACCTCTACTGAAGCTTTCTTT.

This clonotype was counted ten times or more. This chain links TRBV20-1 with TRBJ2-7; maybe TRBD1 (6 bases). The CDR3 contains 15 residues. Trimming removed 1 base at V and 3 bases at J, with 16 bases between. From germline, CDR1 is DFQATT and CDR2 SNEGSKA (reference sequence). CDR3 in amino acids: CSARGPMDSLYEQYF. The CDR3 DNA follows: TGCAGTGCTAGAGGCCCCATGGACAGCCTCTACGAGCAGTACTTC.

This clonotype showed up many times. Sequence at one end of the junction differs from germline and may be a read error. The chain has TRBV30 and TRBJ1-1, with a weak D call TRBD1 (5 bases). CDR1 is GTSNPN and CDR2 is SVGIG in the germline V gene (reference sequence). The CDR3 consists of 13 residues. DNA for the CDR3: TGTGCCTGCCCATCCGCCGAGGACACCGAAGCTTTCTTT. Amino acids: CACPSAEDTEAFF.

This clonotype has just a few counts. The chain has TRBV2 and TRBJ2-7; possibly TRBD2 for D (6 bases). The CDR3 runs 13 residues. Trimming removed 6 bases at V and 5 bases at J, with 14 bases between. The germline gives CDR1 SNHLY, CDR2 FYNNEI. CDR3 in DNA: TGTGCCAGCAGAGGGACTCCCTCTGACGAGCAGTACTTC. Translating it yields CASRGTPSDEQYF.

This clonotype was detected many times. This chain links TRBV29-1 with TRBJ2-5; D might be TRBD2 (6 bases). The V gene's germline CDR1 is SQVTM and CDR2 ANQGSEA. The CDR3 loop spans 13 amino acids. V lost 5 bases and J 2 bases, leaving 12 bases between the germline ends. CDR3 region: CSVSKGGQETQYF. CDR3 nucleotide sequence: TGCAGCGTTTCTAAGGGAGGTCAAGAGACCCAGTACTTC.

At least ten counts were recorded for this clonotype. This chain connects TRBV29-1 to TRBJ2-7, with 7 bases aligning to TRBD1. Per germline, CDR1 SQVTM and CDR2 ANQGSEA. The ends lost 3 bases at V and 0 bases at J; junction bases unmatched: 2. This CDR3 is built from 13 residues. This CDR3 is CSVEGDSSYEQYF. The CDR3 nucleotides are TGCAGCGTTGAGGGGGACAGCTCCTACGAGCAGTACTTC.

This clonotype occurred many times. The chain recombines TRBV7-2 with TRBJ2-7; either TRBD1 or TRBD2 may fit D (5 bases each). V was pared by 4 bases and J by 4 bases, with 20 bases between. Germline assignment: CDR1 SGHTA and CDR2 FQGNSA. The CDR3 is 16 residues long. CDR3: CASSSRMGETGYEQYF. CDR3 nucleotides: TGTGCCAGCAGCTCCCGAATGGGGGAAACGGGGTACGAGCAGTACTTC.

The sample holds many counts of this clonotype. This chain links TRBV14 with TRBJ1-1; D perhaps matches TRBD1 (5 bases). This CDR3 is built from 15 residues. Germline V gene sequence: CDR1 SGHDN, CDR2 FVKESK. V gave up 7 bases and J gave up 0 bases, with 15 bases separating them. CDR3 protein: CASTSSDRVNTEAFF. The DNA for the CDR3 is TGTGCCAGCACCTCAAGTGACAGAGTGAACACTGAAGCTTTCTTT.

In its sample, this clonotype was seen many times. This chain connects TRBV6-2 or TRBV6-3 to TRBJ1-2, with D unresolved. The ends were cut back, 6 bases at V and 6 bases at J, with 8 bases in the middle. Germline lookup yields CDR1 MNHEY and CDR2 SVGEGT. This CDR3 contains 11 residues. The CDR3 spells CASRRTDGYTF. CDR3 nucleotide sequence: TGTGCCAGCAGAAGGACGGATGGCTACACCTTC.

This clonotype showed up many times. An end of the junction does not agree with germline; a read error may underlie this. This chain connects TRBV4-2 to TRBJ2-2; TRBD1 or TRBD2 may be the D gene (5 bases each). Germline lookup yields CDR1 LGHNA and CDR2 YNFKEQ. The CDR3 is 15 amino acids. The CDR3 loop reads CASSQGGRNTGELFF. The CDR3 region has the DNA TGCGCCAGCAGCCAGGGTGGGAGGAACACCGGGGAGCTGTTTTTT.

In its sample, this clonotype was seen many times. The chain links TRBV29-1 to TRBJ2-7; no firm D call. The V end lost 8 bases, the J end lost 4 bases, and 15 bases lay between the germline ends. The CDR3 has 12 residues. The germline gives CDR1 SQVTM, CDR2 ANQGSEA. The CDR3 loop reads CSPRREQYEQYF. The CDR3 coding sequence is TGCAGCCCCCGACGAGAGCAATACGAGCAGTACTTC.

Turning to this clonotype: A much larger clone lies a single base off, so this may be a read error. The chain couples TRBV7-9 to TRBJ2-7; a weak D match, TRBD2 (5 bases). CDR1 is SEHNR and CDR2 is FQNEAQ in the germline V gene (reference sequence). The CDR3 contains 15 residues. CDR3 DNA sequence: TGTGCCAGCAGCGATAGACGGGATTCGTCCTACGGGCAGTACTTC. Its translation is CASSDRRDSSYGQYF.

A note on this clonotype: Given a much more abundant clone one base away, this may be a read error. The rearrangement uses TRBV30 and TRBJ2-7; 7 bases match TRBD1. The germline V gene encodes CDR1 GTSNPN and CDR2 SVGIG (reference sequence). This CDR3 is built from 14 residues. The CDR3 loop is CAWSVDRFSHEQYF. The CDR3 nucleotides are TGTGCCTGGAGTGTGGACAGGTTCTCCCACGAGCAGTACTTC.

This clonotype was recorded at least ten times. The chain uses TRBV28 and TRBJ1-1; D not certain. Trimming shortened V by 6 bases and J by 5 bases, and 10 bases separated the two germline ends. Germline-derived CDR1 and CDR2 are MDHEN and SYDVKM. This CDR3 region has 12 residues. The CDR3: CASSLPITEAFF. The CDR3 region has the DNA TGTGCCAGCAGCCTACCTATAACTGAAGCTTTCTTT.

The chain couples TRBV28 to TRBJ2-7; 7 positions agree with TRBD1. The CDR3 contains 13 residues. V lost 7 bases to trimming and J lost 2 bases; unmatched junction nucleotides: 5. The germline V gene encodes CDR1 MDHEN and CDR2 SYDVKM. The CDR3 protein is CASIDRDPYEQYF. The CDR3 nucleotides are TGTGCCAGCATTGACAGGGACCCCTACGAGCAGTACTTC.

This clonotype has a count of ten or more. The V gene is TRBV20-1, the J gene TRBJ2-3; TRBD2 matches 10 bases. J gave up 4 bases and V 7 bases, and 11 bases lay outside the gene matches. This CDR3 has 15 residues. Germline V gene sequence: CDR1 DFQATT, CDR2 SNEGSKA (reference sequence). The CDR3 DNA reads as TGCAGTGGCGGGGCTAGCGGGAGTGTAGCAGATACGCAGTATTTT. Residues: CSGGASGSVADTQYF.